A single sample is the source of the 25 T cell receptor beta chains below, sequenced in a study of cytomegalovirus exposure and HLA in healthy donors (dated by TCRdb to about 2017). Receptor amplification or capture employed the immunoSEQ multiplex PCR assay. The multiplex PCR relied on a mix of 60 forward primers for TCR Vbeta segments and 13 reverse primers for TCR Jbeta segments. The source is immuneACCESS, and TCRdb retained only in-frame sequences with V and J called. Part of the clones is not carried over; for the studies checked, unresolved V genes explain less than half of this, and the remainder is unexplained. The sample table contains 90,000 to 100,000 clones; only one count was recorded for about 74% of them. Of the sample, approximately 8% falls within the top ten clones. Input material: PBMCs. These receptors were obtained from a female donor in good health and CMV-seronegative.

The rearrangement joins TRBV2 to TRBJ2-2; 9 positions match TRBD2. Germline V gene sequence: CDR1 SNHLY, CDR2 FYNNEI. The CDR3 contains 16 residues. The junction had 11 bases not matched to a gene; V was cut back by 6 bases and J by 6 bases. The CDR3 spells CASRGGTSLSPGELFF. Here the CDR3 DNA reads TGTGCCAGCAGAGGGGGGACTAGCTTGAGCCCCGGGGAGCTGTTTTTT.

The chain couples TRBV6-6 to TRBJ1-2; TRBD1 aligns across 9 bases. The CDR3 loop spans 14 amino acids. The germline gives CDR1 MNHNY, CDR2 SVGAGI (reference sequence). V shed 6 bases and J 4 bases; nucleotides not matched to a gene: 6. CDR3 sequence: CASRRDRESYGYTF. CDR3 sequence (DNA): TGTGCCAGCAGAAGGGACAGGGAAAGCTATGGCTACACCTTC.

As for this clone: A read error may produce the germline difference seen at one junction end. The chain is built from TRBV7-7 and TRBJ2-3; 10 bases fit TRBD2. The CDR3 runs to 15 residues. CDR1 and CDR2 (germline): SSHAT, FNYEAQ (reference sequence). Here the CDR3 reads CASSRGRTSGDTQYF. The CDR3 nucleotides are TGTGCTAGCAGCCGCGGCCGGACTAGCGGAGATACGCAGTATTTT.

There are a few counts of this clone. The V call is TRBV14, the J call TRBJ2-3, with 9 bases lining up with TRBD2. From germline, CDR1 is SGHDN and CDR2 FVKESK. There are 18 residues in the CDR3. V shed 0 bases and J 4 bases; nucleotides not matched to a gene: 11. This CDR3 reads CASSQDLMREGPPDTQYF. In DNA, the CDR3 is TGTGCCAGCAGCCAAGATTTAATGCGGGAGGGCCCACCAGATACGCAGTATTTT.

This chain links TRBV5-4 with TRBJ1-1, with a weak D call TRBD1 (6 bases). This CDR3 is 16 amino acids long. Trimming pared 4 bases from V and 3 bases from J, leaving 19 bases between. Per the germline V gene, CDR1 is SGHNT and CDR2 is YYREEE (reference sequence). The CDR3 is CASSPTPGESDTEAFF. The CDR3 DNA follows: TGTGCCAGCAGCCCCACTCCAGGGGAGAGTGACACTGAAGCTTTCTTT.

The CDR3 region has the DNA TGTGCCAGCAGCTTCGGGACAGGGGGGCCAAATGAGCAGTTCTTC. This codes for CASSFGTGGPNEQFF. This chain uses TRBV5-6 with TRBJ2-1; the match to TRBD1 covers 11 bases. Germline V lookup: CDR1 SGHDT, CDR2 YYEEEE. This CDR3 comprises 15 residues. The V gene end was trimmed by 2 bases and the J gene end by 7 bases; junction bases not matched to a gene: 5.

V and J are TRBV6-5 and TRBJ2-7; D ambiguous. There are 11 residues in the CDR3. Germline V gene sequence: CDR1 MNHEY, CDR2 SVGAGI. Trimming pared 4 bases from V and 6 bases from J, leaving 7 bases between. The CDR3, as DNA: TGTGCCAGCAGTTCAAATAGCGAGCAGTACTTC. Amino acid sequence: CASSSNSEQYF.

The CDR3 loop is CASSLGGGRGTDTQYF. CDR3 sequence (DNA): TGTGCCAGCAGCTTGGGGGGCGGGAGGGGCACAGATACGCAGTATTTT. The chain is built from TRBV7-2 and TRBJ2-3, with TRBD2 matching over 9 bases. The germline V gene encodes CDR1 SGHTA and CDR2 FQGNSA. The J segment lost 1 base and the V segment lost 3 bases, leaving 5 bases of the junction unmatched. The CDR3 runs to 16 residues.

J is TRBJ1-2 and V is TRBV4-3; TRBD1 agrees at 7 bases. This CDR3 has 15 amino acids. Trimming at V came to 0 bases and at J to 8 bases, leaving 9 bases not matched to a gene. Germline assignment: CDR1 LGHNA and CDR2 YSLEER. The CDR3 DNA reads TGCGCCAGCAGCCAAGACCCCCGGGACAGAAGGGGCTACACCTTC. This codes for CASSQDPRDRRGYTF.

This clone was observed a handful of times. The rearrangement links TRBV21-1 to TRBJ1-2; TRBD1 reflects the table's D call only, with no check against the DNA. TRBV21-1 is annotated as a pseudogene. The CDR3 runs to 15 residues. This chain's CDR3 is CASSNTSGGGYGYTF. In DNA form, the CDR3 reads TGTGCCAGCAGCAATACGTCAGGGGGCGGATATGGCTACACCTTC.

A remark on this clone: The junction departs from germline at one end; a sequencing error may be responsible. The V call is TRBV10-3, the J call TRBJ1-1; 7 bases agree with TRBD1. The CDR3 has 17 amino acids. CDR1 ENHRY and CDR2 SYGVKD come from the germline V gene. CDR3 sequence (DNA): TGTGCCAGCAGTTACGTCACAGGGGTAGGAGTGAACACTGAAGCTTTCTTT. It translates to CASSYVTGVGVNTEAFF.

CDR3 DNA sequence: TGTGCCAGTACTAAATACTACCCGGGACAGATGAACACTGAAGCTTTCTTT. It is translated as CASTKYYPGQMNTEAFF. J is TRBJ1-1 and V is TRBV19; 7 bases fit TRBD1. The CDR3 contains 17 residues. CDR1 LNHDA and CDR2 SQIVND come from the germline V gene (reference sequence). J was trimmed by 0 bases and V by 7 bases; bases with no gene match: 14.

The chain couples TRBV5-1 to TRBJ2-6, with 10 bases identical to TRBD1. CDR1 and CDR2 from the germline V gene are SGHRS and YFSETQ. This CDR3 comprises 16 residues. V lost 8 bases and J lost 2; bases outside the gene matches: 7. The CDR3: CASRRQGATGANVLTF. The DNA for the CDR3 is TGCGCCAGTCGTCGACAGGGGGCGACTGGGGCCAACGTCCTGACTTTC.

The chain has TRBV30 and TRBJ1-6, with 9 bases aligning to TRBD1. V dropped 3 bases and J dropped 6; count of bases not matched to a gene: 6. Germline CDR1 is GTSNPN and CDR2 is SVGIG (reference sequence). This CDR3 region has 15 residues. CDR3 in DNA: TGTGCCTGGAGAGGACAGGGGATGGGTAATTCACCCCTCCACTTT. The encoded protein is CAWRGQGMGNSPLHF.

V usage is TRBV29-1 and J usage is TRBJ2-7; maybe TRBD1 (5 bases). This CDR3 spans 13 amino acids. The V end lost 6 bases, the J end lost 5 bases, and 17 bases lay between the germline ends. Germline assignment: CDR1 SQVTM and CDR2 ANQGSEA. CDR3 amino acids: CSVSRQSVDEQYF. The DNA for the CDR3 is TGCAGCGTGAGTCGACAGTCTGTCGACGAGCAGTACTTC.

The chain recombines TRBV7-9 with TRBJ2-5; weak D call: TRBD1 (5 bases). Trimming stripped 4 bases from V and 5 bases from J, with 11 bases between. CDR3 length equals 13 residues. CDR1 and CDR2 (germline): SEHNR, FQNEAQ (reference sequence). In DNA, the CDR3 is TGTGCCAGCAGCTCAGGGTTGACGGAGACCCAGTACTTC. Translated: CASSSGLTETQYF.

The chain recombines TRBV7-9 with TRBJ2-7; possibly TRBD2 for D (6 bases). V dropped 5 bases and J dropped 0 bases, with 20 bases sitting between them. The CDR3 is made up of 17 amino acids. Germline CDR1 and CDR2: SEHNR and FQNEAQ (reference sequence). DNA of the CDR3: TGTGCCAGCAGCCCCGGAGGGGACTGGATTCCCTCCTACGAGCAGTACTTC. As protein: CASSPGGDWIPSYEQYF.

The chain has TRBV30 and TRBJ1-2, with unresolved D. There are 14 residues in the CDR3. Trimming left V 2 bases short and J 8 bases short, with 18 bases between. The germline V gene encodes CDR1 GTSNPN and CDR2 SVGIG (reference sequence). The CDR3 loop reads CAWSPFGVGWGYTF. The CDR3 nucleotides are TGTGCCTGGAGTCCTTTCGGGGTGGGTTGGGGCTACACCTTC.

This clone was seen more than once but under ten times. V and J are TRBV25-1 and TRBJ2-7; 7 bases fit TRBD1. This CDR3 has 15 residues. J was trimmed by 5 bases and V by 5 bases; bases with no gene match: 12. The germline CDR1 and CDR2 sequences are MGHDK and SYGVNS. CDR3 bases: TGTGCCAGCAGTCCACAGGGGCCCCAGGAGGACGAGCAGTACTTC. Translated: CASSPQGPQEDEQYF.

The chain uses TRBV5-6 and TRBJ2-7, with D uncertain. CDR1 is SGHDT, CDR2 YYEEEE, per germline. CDR3 length: 12 residues. V was cut by 1 base and J by 5 bases, with 7 bases left in between. The CDR3 protein is CASSLQSNEQYF. The CDR3, as DNA: TGTGCCAGCAGCTTGCAATCTAACGAGCAGTACTTC.

The chain joins TRBV6-1 to TRBJ2-1, with D perhaps TRBD1 (5 bases). The V end lost 5 bases, the J end lost 4 bases, and 12 bases lay between the germline ends. Germline assignment: CDR1 MNHNS and CDR2 SASEGT. The length of the CDR3 is 14 residues. In DNA form, the CDR3 reads TGTGCCAGCAGTCGGACACCCCCATACAATGAGCAGTTCTTC. As protein: CASSRTPPYNEQFF.

This chain links TRBV10-3 with TRBJ2-1; the D gene is possibly TRBD2 (6 bases). Trimming removed 7 bases from V and 6 bases from J, with 19 bases in between. This CDR3 is 15 amino acids long. Per germline, CDR1 ENHRY and CDR2 SYGVKD. The CDR3 spells CAINGRRGILNEQFF. CDR3 coding DNA: TGTGCCATCAATGGTCGGCGGGGAATACTCAATGAGCAGTTCTTC.

The rearrangement joins TRBV23-1 to TRBJ1-2, with TRBD1 matching over 10 bases. TRBV23-1 is sorted into the ORF group, with uncertain function. After removal of 7 bases from V and 6 bases from J, the junction contained 8 bases not matched to a gene. CDR3 length equals 14 residues. The CDR3 coding sequence is TGCGCCAGCACCGACAGGGGGCGCTGGAATGGCTACACCTTC. Its protein is CASTDRGRWNGYTF.

The gene calls are TRBV18 and TRBJ1-3; the match to TRBD1 covers 8 bases. The germline CDR1 and CDR2 sequences are KGHSH and LQKENI. The V gene end was trimmed by 4 bases and the J gene end by 4 bases; junction bases not matched to a gene: 0. The CDR3 loop spans 13 amino acids. The CDR3 DNA follows: TGTGCCAGCTCACGACAGGGGGGAAACACCATATATTTT. Translated, it gives CASSRQGGNTIYF.

The rearrangement links TRBV6-1 to TRBJ1-5, with D unclear. CDR3 length: 11 amino acids. V was clipped by 1 base and J by 8 bases, with 3 bases between them. Germline CDR1 reads MNHNS; CDR2 reads SASEGT. CDR3 residues: CASSEGEPQHF. The CDR3 nucleotides are TGTGCCAGCAGTGAAGGCGAGCCCCAGCATTTT.